The present T cell receptor (beta chain) was sequenced within a study of cytomegalovirus exposure and HLA in healthy donors. General observations from the study: Reports described diagnosis of cytomegalovirus status by the classifier as highly specific and sensitive. What was likely a sequencing artifact was a cluster of highly shared sequence variants. A later analysis associated some 16,000 TCR beta sequences with HLA alleles at a 0.05 false discovery rate.

Healthy bone marrow donors made up the donors. Trimming shortened V by 7 bases and J by 10 bases, and 13 bases separated the two germline ends. The CDR3 has 11 residues. From germline, CDR1 is MNHNS and CDR2 SASEGT. In its sample, this clone was seen a few times. Its antigen remains unidentified. The PCR employed 60 Vbeta primers together with 13 Jbeta primers. The data were produced by immunoSEQ multiplex PCR, yet TCRdb's version contains in-frame clones alone and is incomplete. The sample has more than 150,000 clones; roughly 84% are singletons. V is TRBV6-1 and J is TRBJ1-2; D perhaps matches TRBD1 (6 bases). The sequenced sample consisted of PBMCs. The receptor's source is a girl aged 2-10 years in good health and CMV-seropositive. The CDR3 is CASTQGSDYTF. DNA for the CDR3: TGTGCCAGCACGCAGGGGAGTGACTACACCTTC.